These 27 T cell receptor beta chains share one sample of origin, sequenced in a study of CD8+ T cells in alopecia areata. RNA extraction and reverse transcription yielded cDNA as sequencing template. The repertoire was sequenced with immunoSEQ multiplex PCR; TCRdb's copy has only in-frame clones and lacks some. Altogether about 210,000 clones are present, roughly two fifths being singletons, with the ten largest covering roughly 0.45%. As for treatment: oral pan-JAK inhibitor, 5-10 mg twice daily. The sample consisted of CD4+ T cells sorted from blood, taken between weeks 30 and 35, from a patient treated with tofacitinib. These TCRs come from a human donor with alopecia areata.

This clone was seen more than once but under ten times. The chain carries TRBV19 and TRBJ1-2; TRBD1 matches at 8 bases. V dropped 7 bases and J dropped 4; count of bases not matched to a gene: 11. Germline CDR1 reads LNHDA; CDR2 reads SQIVND (reference sequence). This CDR3 comprises 15 residues. DNA for the CDR3: TGTGCCAGTACTCCGGGACAGGCTAGGATCTATGGCTACACCTTC. Translating it yields CASTPGQARIYGYTF.

This clone was found a few times. V is TRBV4-1 and J is TRBJ2-1; the D is unclear. Germline V gives CDR1 MGHRA, CDR2 YSYEKL. The CDR3 is 14 amino acids. V lost 4 bases, J lost 8 bases, and 15 bases lay in between. This chain's CDR3 is CASSPLTRLHEQFF. The DNA of the CDR3 is TGCGCCAGCAGCCCTCTGACGAGGTTACATGAGCAGTTCTTC.

This clone was detected a few times. J is TRBJ1-5 and V is TRBV7-2, with a weak D call TRBD1 (5 bases). Trimming left V 1 base short and J 2 bases short, with 9 bases between. Germline CDR1 SGHTA, CDR2 FQGNSA. The CDR3 contains 15 residues. CDR3 residues: CASSLEGHGNQPQHF. In DNA, the CDR3 is TGTGCCAGCAGCTTAGAGGGGCACGGCAATCAGCCCCAGCATTTT.

The chain joins TRBV18 to TRBJ2-1, with TRBD1 identical over 7 bases. The CDR3 contains 16 residues. Per the germline V gene, CDR1 is KGHSH and CDR2 is LQKENI. The V gene end was trimmed by 6 bases and the J gene end by 6 bases; junction bases not matched to a gene: 14. CDR3 in DNA: TGTGCCAGCTCCCGAGGACAGGCTATTAGAACCAATGAGCAGTTCTTC. Its protein is CASSRGQAIRTNEQFF.

This chain uses TRBV29-1 with TRBJ2-7; no clear D. The germline gives CDR1 SQVTM, CDR2 ANQGSEA. V was shortened by 5 bases and J by 3 bases, with 8 bases between the two germline ends. This CDR3 comprises 11 residues. In DNA, the CDR3 is TGCAGCGTTCAAGGGAACTACGAGCAGTACTTC. It encodes CSVQGNYEQYF.

The J gene is TRBJ2-1, the V gene TRBV30; no clear D. CDR1 and CDR2 from the germline V gene are GTSNPN and SVGIG (reference sequence). Trimming removed 1 base from V and 5 bases from J, with 6 bases in between. This CDR3 is 12 amino acids long. The CDR3 DNA reads as TGTGCCTGGAGTGGAAGCGACAATGAGCAGTTCTTC. Its translation is CAWSGSDNEQFF.

The rearrangement uses TRBV29-1 and TRBJ1-2, with TRBD1 matching 11 bases. V was pared by 7 bases and J by 4 bases, with 11 bases of the junction left unmatched. This CDR3 has 15 amino acids. Germline CDR1 reads SQVTM; CDR2 reads ANQGSEA. The CDR3 spells CSADTGQGAGYGYTF. The DNA of the CDR3 is TGCAGCGCCGACACCGGACAGGGGGCGGGCTATGGCTACACCTTC.

The chain joins TRBV7-2 to TRBJ2-3, with D perhaps TRBD1 (5 bases). Trimming shortened V by 5 bases and J by 2 bases, and 11 bases separated the two germline ends. This CDR3 has 14 residues. The germline CDR1 and CDR2 sequences are SGHTA and FQGNSA. The CDR3 bases are TGTGCCAGCAGCCGACAGTCCAACACAGATACGCAGTATTTT. Translating gives CASSRQSNTDTQYF.

The rearrangement uses TRBV6-5 and TRBJ1-2, with unresolved D. V was cut by 3 bases and J by 3 bases, with 14 bases left in between. Per the germline V gene, CDR1 is MNHEY and CDR2 is SVGAGI. The CDR3 is 15 residues long. The DNA of the CDR3 is TGTGCCAGCAGTTATTCAGCTTCGAGGGACTATGGCTACACCTTC. This sequence encodes CASSYSASRDYGYTF.

The gene calls are TRBV2 and TRBJ1-5, with D possibly TRBD1 on 5 matching bases. CDR3 length: 17 residues. V was clipped by 0 bases and J by 5 bases, with 17 bases between them. The germline V gene has CDR1 SNHLY and CDR2 FYNNEI. The CDR3 DNA is TGTGCCAGCAGTGAAGCGCTTCAGGGTACTTGGGATCAGCCCCAGCATTTT. The encoded protein is CASSEALQGTWDQPQHF.

As for this clone: The same CDR3 is also encoded by other DNA sequences in this sample. The chain recombines TRBV5-1 with TRBJ2-3; TRBD2 matches 7 bases. Germline-derived CDR1 and CDR2 are SGHRS and YFSETQ. V shed 0 bases and J 2 bases; nucleotides not matched to a gene: 3. The CDR3 covers 15 residues. The CDR3 loop is CASSLVSGITDTQYF. The CDR3 bases are TGCGCCAGCAGCTTGGTCAGCGGGATCACAGATACGCAGTATTTT.

This clone has a handful of counts. This chain uses TRBV27 with TRBJ1-5; D is unclear. The CDR3 is 14 residues long. V was trimmed by 4 bases and J by 0 bases, leaving 7 bases between them. Germline loops: CDR1 MNHEY, CDR2 SMNVEV (reference sequence). CDR3 DNA sequence: TGTGCCAGCAGTTCGGCTTATAGCAATCAGCCCCAGCATTTT. Its protein is CASSSAYSNQPQHF.

This chain connects TRBV30 to TRBJ2-4; D remains ambiguous. Germline V lookup: CDR1 GTSNPN, CDR2 SVGIG (reference sequence). V lost 0 bases and J lost 6, with 3 bases in between. The CDR3 loop spans 11 amino acids. DNA for the CDR3: TGTGCCTGGAGTGTCCGAAACATTCAGTACTTC. Translated, it gives CAWSVRNIQYF.

The V and J genes are TRBV5-8 and TRBJ2-7; tentative D call: TRBD2 (6 bases). Germline-derived CDR1 and CDR2 are SGHTS and YDEGEE. The CDR3 loop spans 14 amino acids. Deletions cut 0 bases from V and 2 bases from J, with 9 bases between. The CDR3 region has the DNA TGTGCCAGCAGCTTGGGGGAGGTCCCCTACGAGCAGTACTTC. Translation gives CASSLGEVPYEQYF.

The gene calls are TRBV15 and TRBJ2-2; the D is unclear. With 7 bases removed from V and 3 bases from J, the gap between germline ends came to 6 bases. This CDR3 is 12 amino acids long. The germline gives CDR1 LNHNV, CDR2 YYDKDF (reference sequence). CDR3 sequence: CATNGDTGELFF. DNA for the CDR3: TGTGCCACCAATGGAGACACCGGGGAGCTGTTTTTT. The entire variable domain, with the rest obtained from reference TRBV15 and TRBJ2-2, is as follows: DAMVIQNPRYQVTQFGKPVTLSCSQTLNHNVMYWYQQKSSQAPKLLFHYYDKDFNNEADTPDNFQSRRPNTSFCFLDIRSPGLGDTAMYLCATNGDTGELFFGEGSRLTVL.

V is TRBV4-1 and J is TRBJ1-1; no definite D call. Germline-derived CDR1 and CDR2 are MGHRA and YSYEKL. This CDR3 region has 14 residues. V was clipped by 4 bases and J by 4 bases, with 13 bases between them. The CDR3 spells CASSLGREGTEAFF. In nucleotides, the CDR3 is TGCGCCAGCAGCCTGGGTAGGGAGGGCACTGAAGCTTTCTTT.

The gene calls are TRBV4-1 and TRBJ2-7; 7 bases align to TRBD2. Germline lookup yields CDR1 MGHRA and CDR2 YSYEKL. J was trimmed by 3 bases and V by 1 base; bases with no gene match: 6. The CDR3 has 15 residues. As DNA, the CDR3 is TGCGCCAGCAGCCAAGGCAGCGGGGTAATCTACGAGCAGTACTTC. Translation: CASSQGSGVIYEQYF.

This chain connects TRBV6-5 to TRBJ2-3; no definite D call. Trimming shortened V by 4 bases and J by 1 base, and 9 bases separated the two germline ends. The CDR3 runs to 14 residues. The V gene's germline CDR1 is MNHEY and CDR2 SVGAGI. CDR3 bases: TGTGCCAGCAGTTCAACCCCGCGCACAGATACGCAGTATTTT. Translated, it gives CASSSTPRTDTQYF.

This clone was picked up a small number of times. The chain has TRBV29-1 and TRBJ1-1; possibly TRBD1 for D (5 bases). V lost 7 bases and J lost 4, with 19 bases in between. This CDR3 is 14 amino acids long. Germline CDR1 is SQVTM and CDR2 is ANQGSEA. The DNA of the CDR3 is TGCAGCGCCGCGACCAGGGACGGGCCCACTGAAGCTTTCTTT. This sequence encodes CSAATRDGPTEAFF. Combining the CDR3 with reference TRBV29-1 and TRBJ1-1 gives the whole variable domain SAVISQKPSRDICQRGTSLTIQCQVDSQVTMMFWYRQQPGQSLTLIATANQGSEATYESGFVIDKFPISRPNLTFSTLTVSNMSPEDSSIYLCSAATRDGPTEAFFGQGTRLTVV.

This clone came up a few times. The DNA of the CDR3 is TGTGCCAGTTATCCTGGAGGCAATGAGCAGTTCTTC. Amino acids: CASYPGGNEQFF. This chain connects TRBV5-7 to TRBJ2-1, with a tentative D call TRBD2 (5 bases). TRBV5-7 is noted as an ORF with a role that remains uncertain. V gave up 8 bases and J gave up 6 bases, with 12 bases separating them. The CDR3 has 12 residues.

This clone was counted ten times or more. The CDR3 sequence: CASSWSGKETQYF. Written as DNA, the CDR3 is TGTGCCAGTAGTTGGTCCGGGAAAGAGACCCAGTACTTC. The V and J genes are TRBV19 and TRBJ2-5; TRBD2 is a possible D gene (5 bases). Trimming took off 5 bases at V and 3 bases at J, with 10 bases between the two ends. The CDR3 runs 13 residues. The germline V gene encodes CDR1 LNHDA and CDR2 SQIVND (reference sequence).

The genes are TRBV29-1 and TRBJ1-2; 7 bases are a match to TRBD1. The CDR3 runs 16 residues. The germline CDR1 and CDR2 sequences are SQVTM and ANQGSEA. The V segment lost 7 bases and the J segment 7 bases; nucleotides outside the gene matches: 21. In DNA form, the CDR3 reads TGCAGCGCCGCCCCATCCTTTACAGGGGCCGAGGGTGGCTACACCTTC. Translated: CSAAPSFTGAEGGYTF. The full variable domain, in which reference TRBV29-1 and TRBJ1-2 provide the parts outside the CDR3, is SAVISQKPSRDICQRGTSLTIQCQVDSQVTMMFWYRQQPGQSLTLIATANQGSEATYESGFVIDKFPISRPNLTFSTLTVSNMSPEDSSIYLCSAAPSFTGAEGGYTFGSGTRLTVV.

This clone turned up a few times. The J gene is TRBJ2-7, the V gene TRBV25-1; D gene ambiguous. From germline, CDR1 is MGHDK and CDR2 SYGVNS. This CDR3 contains 16 residues. V lost 1 base and J 2 bases, leaving 15 bases between the germline ends. CDR3 in DNA: TGTGCCAGCAGTGAATCCCCGTCAGGTCTGGCCTACGAGCAGTACTTC. Translating it yields CASSESPSGLAYEQYF.

This clone was seen more than once but under ten times. The rearrangement links TRBV6-6 to TRBJ1-1; D uncertain. This CDR3 has 15 amino acids. Trimming shortened V by 0 bases and J by 8 bases, and 16 bases separated the two germline ends. Looked up from germline, CDR1 is MNHNY and CDR2 is SVGAGI (reference sequence). CDR3 sequence: CASSYSAGPSAEAFF. CDR3 in DNA: TGTGCCAGCAGTTACTCGGCAGGCCCATCAGCGGAAGCTTTCTTT.

The chain employs TRBV7-9 and TRBJ2-7; D perhaps matches TRBD2 (5 bases). Germline CDR1 is SEHNR and CDR2 is FQNEAQ (reference sequence). The CDR3 totals 13 residues. V lost 3 bases and J lost 2, with 8 bases in between. The CDR3 spells CASSFGLAYEQYF. DNA of the CDR3: TGTGCCAGCAGCTTCGGACTTGCCTACGAGCAGTACTTC.

This clone was detected only a few times. V usage is TRBV6-5 and J usage is TRBJ2-5; TRBD2 aligns across 12 bases. Germline CDR1 MNHEY, CDR2 SVGAGI. The ends lost 4 bases at V and 7 bases at J; junction bases unmatched: 4. The CDR3 has 14 amino acids. The CDR3 reads CASSSGTSGRTQYF. In nucleotides, the CDR3 is TGTGCCAGCAGTTCCGGGACTAGCGGGCGGACCCAGTACTTC.

This clone was found a few times. V usage is TRBV7-2 and J usage is TRBJ2-3; D is tentatively TRBD1 or TRBD2 (5 bases each). Germline loops: CDR1 SGHTA, CDR2 FQGNSA. The CDR3 length is 13 residues. V was pared by 5 bases and J by 6 bases, with 12 bases between. The CDR3: CASSPSRGDTQYF. The DNA of the CDR3 is TGTGCCAGCAGCCCCAGTCGGGGCGATACGCAGTATTTT.